The clone carrying this T cell receptor beta chain was picked up one time. What it binds is unknown. The data are from a study of cytomegalovirus exposure and HLA in healthy donors. The overall study: Early released data comprised around 80 million unique TCRs from HLA-typed donors. Regarding the study as a whole: Later on, an analysis found that several of the most significant clusters appeared to be linked to common viral pathogens, which included parvovirus B19. It was reportedly the case that the classifier diagnosed cytomegalovirus status with high specificity and sensitivity. Most TCR sequences were seen very rarely across donors, but some public TCRs occurred in many.

Germline V gene data show CDR1 as KGHSH and CDR2 as LQKENI. The CDR3 loop spans 16 amino acids. The V end lost 2 bases, the J end lost 1 base, and 14 bases lay between the germline ends. In the PCR, 60 Vbeta and 13 Jbeta primers were used. The repertoire was sequenced with immunoSEQ multiplex PCR; TCRdb's copy has only in-frame clones and lacks some. The sample lists under 150,000 clones; roughly 80% were seen once. The sequencing input was PBMCs. The clonotype comes from a woman between 50 and 59 years old in good health and CMV-seropositive. This chain uses TRBV18 with TRBJ1-2; no clear D gene. DNA of the CDR3: TGTGCCAGCTCACCAACGTTTGGGGAGAGTAACTATGGCTACACCTTC. Translating gives CASSPTFGESNYGYTF.